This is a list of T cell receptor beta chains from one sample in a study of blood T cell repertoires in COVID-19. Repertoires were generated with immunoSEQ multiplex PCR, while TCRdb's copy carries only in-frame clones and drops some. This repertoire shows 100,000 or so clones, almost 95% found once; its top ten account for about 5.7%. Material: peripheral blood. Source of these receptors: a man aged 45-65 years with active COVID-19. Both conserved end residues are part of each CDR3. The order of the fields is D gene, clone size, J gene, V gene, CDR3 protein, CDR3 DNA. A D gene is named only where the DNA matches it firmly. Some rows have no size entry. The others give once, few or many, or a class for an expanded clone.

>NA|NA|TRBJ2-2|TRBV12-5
CASGNTGLGNTGELFF
TGTGCTAGTGGTAACACAGGGTTAGGGAACACCGGGGAGCTGTTTTTT
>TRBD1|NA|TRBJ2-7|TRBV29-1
CSVLWDSTYEQYF
TGCAGCGTGCTTTGGGACAGCACCTACGAGCAGTACTTC
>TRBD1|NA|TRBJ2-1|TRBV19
CASKPGTGAYNEQFF
TGTGCCAGTAAGCCCGGGACAGGTGCCTACAATGAGCAGTTCTTC
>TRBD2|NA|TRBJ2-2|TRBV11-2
CASRTSGNTGELFF
TGTGCCAGCAGGACTAGCGGAAACACCGGGGAGCTGTTTTTT
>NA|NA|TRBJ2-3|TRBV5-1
CASSFSSTDTQYF
TGCGCCAGCAGCTTCTCTAGCACAGATACGCAGTATTTT
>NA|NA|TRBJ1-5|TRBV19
CASSIASQPQHF
TGTGCCAGTAGTATAGCGTCGCAGCCCCAGCATTTT
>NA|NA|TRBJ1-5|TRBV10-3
CAMGGNSNQPQHF
TGTGCCATGGGGGGAAATAGCAATCAGCCCCAGCATTTT
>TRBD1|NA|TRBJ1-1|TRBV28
CASSSGQGGSEGSTEAFF
TGTGCCAGCAGTTCCGGACAGGGAGGTAGTGAGGGGAGCACTGAAGCTTTCTTT
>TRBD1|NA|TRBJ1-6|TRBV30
CAWSTGARSNSPLHF
TGTGCCTGGAGTACAGGGGCGCGGAGTAATTCACCCCTCCACTTT
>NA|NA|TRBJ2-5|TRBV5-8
CASSAIGRRQETQYF
TGTGCCAGCAGCGCTATAGGACGGAGGCAAGAGACCCAGTACTTC
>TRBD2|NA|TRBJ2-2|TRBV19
CASRTSGRAGTGELFF
TGTGCCAGTAGGACTAGCGGGAGGGCAGGCACCGGGGAGCTGTTTTTT
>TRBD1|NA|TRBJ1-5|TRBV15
CATSIGQGFSNQPQHF
TGTGCCACCAGCATCGGACAGGGGTTTAGCAATCAGCCCCAGCATTTT
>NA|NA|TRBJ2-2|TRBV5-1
CASSFTSRAGELFF
TGCGCCAGCAGCTTCACTAGTCGGGCCGGGGAGCTGTTTTTT
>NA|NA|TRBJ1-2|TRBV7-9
CASSLGYSYENYGYTF
TGTGCCAGCAGCTTAGGGTACTCATACGAAAACTATGGCTACACCTTC
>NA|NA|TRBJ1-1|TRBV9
CASSVEVRGTEAFF
TGTGCCAGCAGCGTAGAGGTCAGGGGCACTGAAGCTTTCTTT
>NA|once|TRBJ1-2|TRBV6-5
CASSPIGREGYTF
TGTGCCAGCAGTCCCATCGGGAGAGAAGGCTACACCTTC
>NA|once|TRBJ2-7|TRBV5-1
CASSQQGYEQYF
TGCGCCAGCAGCCAACAGGGATACGAGCAGTACTTC
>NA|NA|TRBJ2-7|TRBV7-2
CASSLNGGGRGDEQYF
TGTGCCAGCAGCTTAAATGGGGGCGGGAGAGGCGACGAGCAGTACTTC
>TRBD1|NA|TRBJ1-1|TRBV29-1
CSVVSDRGNTEAFF
TGCAGCGTTGTATCGGACAGGGGGAACACTGAAGCTTTCTTT
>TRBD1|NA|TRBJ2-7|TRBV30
CAWTGTGIDEQYF
TGTGCCTGGACCGGGACAGGGATCGACGAGCAGTACTTC
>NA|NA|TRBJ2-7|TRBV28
CASRAVGSSYEQYF
TGTGCCAGCAGGGCGGTAGGGAGCTCCTACGAGCAGTACTTC
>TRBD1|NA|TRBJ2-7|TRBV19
CASSPGQSYEQYF
TGTGCCAGTAGCCCGGGACAGAGTTACGAGCAGTACTTC
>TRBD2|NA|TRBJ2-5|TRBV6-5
CASSYGSGAQETQYF
TGTGCCAGCAGTTACGGCAGCGGGGCACAAGAGACCCAGTACTTC
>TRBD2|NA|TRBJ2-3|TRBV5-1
CASSFQGGTSGSTDTQYF
TGCGCCAGCAGCTTCCAGGGGGGGACTAGCGGGAGCACAGATACGCAGTATTTT
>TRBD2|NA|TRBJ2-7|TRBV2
CASTQTSGDPYEQYF
TGTGCCAGCACTCAAACTAGCGGGGACCCCTACGAGCAGTACTTC
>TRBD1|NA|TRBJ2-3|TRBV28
CASTDRGPRDTQYF
TGTGCCAGCACCGACAGGGGGCCGAGAGATACGCAGTATTTT
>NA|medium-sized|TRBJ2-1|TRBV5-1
CASSSSGHKQFF
TGCGCCAGCAGCTCGTCGGGACATAAGCAGTTCTTC
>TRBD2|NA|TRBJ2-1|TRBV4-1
CASSPRTSGTLVEQFF
TGCGCCAGCAGCCCTAGGACTAGCGGGACCCTGGTAGAGCAGTTCTTC
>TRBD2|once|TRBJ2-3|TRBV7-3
CASSPSTSGTDTQYF
TGTGCCAGCAGCCCCTCCACTAGCGGCACAGATACGCAGTATTTT
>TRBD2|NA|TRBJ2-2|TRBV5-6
CASRFAGGPRAGELFF
TGTGCCAGCCGATTCGCGGGAGGGCCCAGGGCCGGGGAGCTGTTTTTT
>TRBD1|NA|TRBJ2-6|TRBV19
CASSRDRGNPSGANVLTF
TGTGCCAGTAGCCGGGACAGGGGGAATCCTTCTGGGGCCAACGTCCTGACTTTC
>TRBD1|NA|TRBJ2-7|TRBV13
CASSQRGTGASYEQYF
TGTGCCAGCAGCCAGCGGGGGACAGGGGCTTCCTACGAGCAGTACTTC
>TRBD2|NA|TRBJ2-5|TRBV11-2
CASSRGVQETQYF
TGTGCCAGCTCTCGGGGGGTCCAAGAGACCCAGTACTTC
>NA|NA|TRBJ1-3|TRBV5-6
CASSLGSSGNTIYF
TGTGCCAGCAGCTTGGGCAGCTCTGGAAACACCATATATTTT
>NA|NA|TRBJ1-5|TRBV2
CASSANAGSNQPQHF
TGTGCCAGCAGTGCAAACGCCGGGAGCAATCAGCCCCAGCATTTT